Following are 20 T cell receptor beta chains from one sample sequenced in a study of tumor-infiltrating lymphocytes in primary liver carcinoma. Unsorted whole blood supplied the blood RNA, and germline DNA was isolated too. Researchers generated TCR beta cDNA from approximately 450 ng of total RNA, relying on a constant-region primer. Three rounds of nested multiplex PCR with slightly modified ARM-PCR produced TCR beta libraries. In the first two PCR rounds, TRBV1-TRBV30 forward primers were paired with a C-beta reverse primer, and each round lasted approximately 10 cycles. TCRdb re-called the multiplex PCR reads with MiXCR, one entry per CDR3 protein. The table shows 150,000 to 200,000 distinct CDR3 sequences, with approximately 65% occurring only once. The sequencing sample was made of peripheral blood. These TCRs come from a woman aged 55-69 years with primary liver carcinoma and hepatitis B virus infection.

For this clonotype: Since the CDR3 does not end with the conserved phenylalanine or tryptophan, this likely comes from a read error. The chain recombines TRBV29-1 with TRBJ2-1; no firm D call. This CDR3 comprises 14 residues. In germline, CDR1 is SQVTM, CDR2 ANQGSEA. CDR3 sequence reads: CSIESPRTRNEQFL. The CDR3 DNA reads TGCAGCATTGAGAGTCCGAGAACCCGCAATGAGCAGTTCTTA.

Comments on this clonotype: One end of the junction fails to match germline, which may point to a read error. The J gene is TRBJ2-3, the V gene TRBV7-8, with a tentative D call TRBD2 (5 bases). The germline CDR1 and CDR2 sequences are SGHVS and FQNEAQ. The CDR3 extends over 12 amino acids. The CDR3 sequence is CASTLALDTQYF. In DNA form, the CDR3 reads TGTGCCAGCACCTTAGCGCTCGATACGCAGTATTTT.

Turning to this clonotype: A junction end diverges from the germline sequence, so it may reflect a read error. The CDR3, as DNA: TGTACCAGCAGCTCTCGGATGGGAGTGACCCAATACTTC. This translates into CTSSSRMGVTQYF. The V call is TRBV11-2, the J call TRBJ2-5, with TRBD2 as a possible D gene (5 bases). This CDR3 has 13 residues. From germline, CDR1 is SGHAT and CDR2 FQNNGV.

Remarks on this clonotype: This may arise from a read error, as a much more abundant clone is one base away. The J gene is TRBJ2-5, the V gene TRBV28; no clear D gene. V gave up 4 bases and J gave up 5 bases, with 26 bases separating them. Germline-derived CDR1 and CDR2 are MDHEN and SYDVKM. The CDR3 runs 18 residues. As DNA, the CDR3 is TGTGCCAGCAGTTCAGGCAAGCGCATCAGCTATCGAACGGAGACCCAGTACTTC. Translated, it gives CASSSGKRISYRTETQYF.

In this sample, this clonotype turned up once. A much bigger clone sits one base away, suggesting this may be a read error. V is TRBV14 and J is TRBJ2-7, with 9 bases identical to TRBD1. With 4 bases clipped from V and 6 bases from J, the junction kept 7 bases outside the gene matches. CDR3 size: 14 residues. Germline CDR1 reads SGHDN; CDR2 reads FVKESK. This chain's CDR3 is CASSPGQGLTEQYF. In nucleotides, the CDR3 is TGTGCCAGCAGCCCCGGACAGGGGTTGACCGAGCAGTACTTC.

This sequence joins TRBV28 and TRBJ2-2, with D maybe TRBD2 (6 bases). Germline CDR1 MDHEN, CDR2 SYDVKM. Trimming stripped 6 bases from V and 3 bases from J, with 14 bases between. The CDR3 is made up of 15 amino acids. CDR3 loop: CASREAGADTGELFF. The CDR3 DNA follows: TGTGCCAGCAGGGAAGCGGGTGCGGACACCGGGGAGCTGTTTTTT.

This clonotype was observed at least ten times. This chain joins TRBV4-1 and TRBJ1-2, with a tentative D call TRBD1 (6 bases). CDR3 length: 15 amino acids. Trimming stripped 3 bases from V and 7 bases from J, with 18 bases between. Per the germline V gene, CDR1 is MGHRA and CDR2 is YSYEKL. The CDR3 nucleotides read TGCGCCAGCAGCCAGGACGTTACAGGGACGGGTGGCTACACCTTC. Translation: CASSQDVTGTGGYTF.

The rearrangement links TRBV7-3 to TRBJ2-2; D is unresolved. CDR1 SGHTA and CDR2 FQGTGA come from the germline V gene. Trimming pared 3 bases from V and 0 bases from J, leaving 2 bases between. The CDR3 is 13 amino acids. As DNA, the CDR3 is TGTGCCAGCAGCTTCACGAACACCGGGGAGCTGTTTTTT. It codes for CASSFTNTGELFF.

The V and J genes are TRBV7-9 and TRBJ2-5; possible D gene TRBD1, 5 bases. Trimming took 3 bases from V and 3 from J, leaving 11 bases between them. The germline V gene has CDR1 SEHNR and CDR2 FQNEAQ (reference sequence). There are 14 residues in the CDR3. CDR3 region: CASSLTESKETQYF. As DNA, the CDR3 is TGTGCCAGCAGCTTGACAGAGTCAAAAGAGACCCAGTACTTC.

Points on this clonotype: With a much larger clone just one base away, this may be a read error. J is TRBJ2-7 and V is TRBV6-6, with D possibly TRBD2 on 5 matching bases. The CDR3 contains 11 residues. The germline V gene encodes CDR1 MNHNY and CDR2 SVGAGI (reference sequence). The DNA of the CDR3 is TGTGGCAGCAGTCGGGGTAACGAGCAGTACTTC. Its protein product is CGSSRGNEQYF.

This clonotype was detected ten times or more. This chain links TRBV5-4 with TRBJ2-1, with TRBD1 identical over 8 bases. Trimming took 2 bases from V and 3 from J; bases not matched to a gene: 4. Germline CDR1 is SGHNT and CDR2 is YYREEE (reference sequence). There are 15 residues in the CDR3. This CDR3 reads CASSLGQGDYNEQFF. CDR3 DNA sequence: TGTGCCAGCAGCTTAGGACAGGGTGACTACAATGAGCAGTTCTTC.

With respect to this clonotype: This sequence may be a read error, since a much larger clone differs from it by one base. The J gene is TRBJ2-1, the V gene TRBV4-1; tentative D call: TRBD2 (6 bases). The CDR3 covers 13 residues. Trimming took off 4 bases at V and 6 bases at J, with 10 bases between the two ends. Germline V gives CDR1 MGHRA, CDR2 YSYEKL. The CDR3 DNA reads as TGCGCCAGCAGCCTGACTAGGGCCAATGAGCAGTTCTTC. As protein: CASSLTRANEQFF.

A word on this clonotype: A much more abundant neighbour one base away suggests this may be a read error. J is TRBJ2-3 and V is TRBV12-3 or TRBV12-4, with D possibly matching TRBD2 (6 bases). The CDR3 sequence is 15 residues long. Here the CDR3 reads CASSLSGTSTDTRYF. Here the CDR3 DNA reads TGTGCCAGCAGTTTAAGTGGAACTAGCACAGATACGCGGTATTTT.

This clonotype was observed many times. The chain employs TRBV4-1 and TRBJ1-2, with 12 positions matching TRBD1. CDR1 is MGHRA and CDR2 is YSYEKL in the germline V gene. Trimming at V came to 5 bases and at J to 8 bases, leaving 9 bases not matched to a gene. CDR3 size: 15 residues. CDR3 nucleotides: TGCGCCAGCAGCACTCGGGACAGGGGGCGCGAGGGCTACACCTTC. Protein sequence: CASSTRDRGREGYTF.

This clonotype turned up a few times. Being one base from a much bigger clone, this may be a read error. V is TRBV6-5 and J is TRBJ2-7; TRBD1 agrees at 7 bases. The V segment lost 8 bases and the J segment 6 bases; nucleotides outside the gene matches: 13. This CDR3 contains 14 residues. Germline loops: CDR1 MNHEY, CDR2 SVGAGI. CDR3 residues: CASFPGQWAPEQYF. The CDR3 nucleotides read TGTGCCAGCTTTCCGGGACAGTGGGCTCCCGAGCAGTACTTC.

Only a few counts were recorded for this clonotype. The chain recombines TRBV5-1 with TRBJ1-2; weak D call: TRBD1 (6 bases). The CDR3 covers 12 residues. Germline values: CDR1 SGHRS, CDR2 YFSETQ. V was trimmed by 0 bases and J by 8 bases, leaving 8 bases between them. CDR3 amino acids: CASSLDREGYTF. The CDR3 DNA is TGCGCCAGCAGCTTGGACAGGGAAGGCTACACCTTC.

As to this clonotype: A read error may explain this, as a much larger clone is one base away. The chain joins TRBV5-6 to TRBJ2-1; D may be TRBD2 (5 bases). The CDR3 is 12 amino acids. Per germline, CDR1 SGHDT and CDR2 YYEEEE. This chain's CDR3 is CASSRGWDEEFF. The CDR3 coding sequence is TGTGCCAGCAGTCGGGGATGGGATGAGGAGTTCTTC.

The chain couples TRBV20-1 to TRBJ2-7; 7 bases are shared with TRBD2. The germline CDR1 and CDR2 sequences are DFQATT and SNEGSKA (reference sequence). The V segment lost 0 bases and the J segment 3 bases; nucleotides outside the gene matches: 8. The length of the CDR3 is 15 residues. This CDR3 is CSARDGASGIYEQYF. CDR3 in DNA: TGCAGTGCTAGAGATGGCGCTAGCGGAATCTACGAGCAGTACTTC.

This chain links TRBV5-1 with TRBJ2-7, with 8 bases matching TRBD2. The V gene end was trimmed by 4 bases and the J gene end by 5 bases; junction bases not matched to a gene: 11. Germline V gene lookup returns CDR1 SGHRS and CDR2 YFSETQ. CDR3 size: 15 residues. CDR3 coding DNA: TGCGCCAGCAGCACGAGCGGGAGAGGTTCTGACGAGCAGTACTTC. Translated: CASSTSGRGSDEQYF.

The CDR3 sequence is CASSLYRGMEGYTF. In DNA, the CDR3 is TGTGCCAGCAGCTTATATCGTGGGATGGAGGGCTACACCTTC. The rearrangement joins TRBV11-2 to TRBJ1-2; D remains ambiguous. This CDR3 has 14 amino acids. Trimming stripped 2 bases from V and 8 bases from J, with 15 bases between. Germline V gives CDR1 SGHAT, CDR2 FQNNGV.